This TCR beta chain was identified during a study of regulatory T cells in long-lasting Graves disease. Researchers made TCR beta libraries by using iRepertoire HTBI primers and running Arm-PCR on CDR3 regions. TCRdb processed the multiplex PCR reads anew with MiXCR; each CDR3 protein has one entry. In the table there are more than 300,000 distinct CDR3 sequences, roughly 25% of which are singletons. Specified time point: persistent/refractory GD, antithyroid drugs over 5 years with positive TRAb. Making the TCR library involved RNA that had been extracted from PBMCs. This clonotype has a count of ten or more. V was clipped by 1 base and J by 9 bases; unmatched bases: 9. CDR3 length: 15 residues. Germline lookup yields CDR1 SEHNR and CDR2 FQNEAQ (reference sequence).

Sample: peripheral blood mononuclear cells (PBMCs), taken when the disease was refractory, from a patient treated with antithyroid drugs. The sequence was obtained from a woman in her thirties or forties with Graves disease. The V and J genes are TRBV7-9 and TRBJ2-7, with TRBD2 matching over 10 bases. In DNA form, the CDR3 reads TGTGCCAGCAGCTTAGGTGGGACTAGCGCGACGGGGCAGTACTTC. Translation: CASSLGGTSATGQYF.